Listed here is a single T cell receptor beta chain. The record originates from a study of glioma-infiltrating T cells after dendritic cell vaccination. Tissue used contained more than 20% tumor on H&E. Primers: 60 V beta forward and 13 J beta reverse. The method was immunoSEQ multiplex PCR; TCRdb's version includes in-frame clones alone and lacks a portion of them. The sample lists 2,500 to 4,000 clones; 60% to 80% were seen once. V was cut by 4 bases and J by 0 bases, with 10 bases left in between. Germline lookup yields CDR1 MGHRA and CDR2 YSYEKL. The CDR3 is 15 residues long. Here the sequenced sample was tumor tissue, taken before dendritic cell vaccination. V and J are TRBV4-1 and TRBJ1-5; D not certain. This receptor was identified in a human donor with glioblastoma. This chain's CDR3 is CASSPRADSNQPQHF. The CDR3 region has the DNA TGCGCCAGCAGCCCTCGCGCGGATAGCAATCAGCCCCAGCATTTT.